This T cell receptor (beta chain) was sequenced in a study of T cell repertoires in cytomegalovirus infection. V gave up 4 bases and J gave up 0 bases, with 13 bases separating them. Germline-derived CDR1 and CDR2 are SEHNR and FQNEAQ (reference sequence). The CDR3 has 15 residues. In TCRdb, the reads were re-called with MiXCR into one record per CDR3 protein. The sample contains hundreds of thousands of distinct CDR3 sequences, roughly 17% of which appear only once. The source is a human donor in good health (CMV status not recorded). Some clones in this sample may be carry-over from other donors' samples. The gene calls are TRBV7-9 and TRBJ2-7, with D perhaps TRBD1 or TRBD2 (6 bases each). The sequenced material came from PBMCs. The CDR3 region has the DNA TGTGCCAGCAGCTCGGGACACGGGGGCTCCTACGAGCAGTACTTC. Translating gives CASSSGHGGSYEQYF.